This is a list of T cell receptor beta chains from one sample in a study of Ad26.COV2.S vaccination and SARS-CoV-2 variants. TCRdb keeps only in-frame clones here, not all; method: immunoSEQ multiplex PCR. The sample lists around 320,000 clones, around 83% occurring once. Sequencing used peripheral blood, obtained in a trial of Ad26.COV2.S vaccine versus placebo. The receptors stem from a person aged 18 to 65 who received the Ad26.COV2.S COVID-19 vaccine or a placebo. CDR3s include the opening cysteine and the closing phenylalanine or tryptophan. The order of the fields is V gene, CDR3 protein.

v_call: TRBV11-2
cdr3_aa: CASSLGLKPTDTQYF

v_call: TRBV4-3
cdr3_aa: CASSQGGGTRGHEQFF

v_call: TRBV4-3
cdr3_aa: CASSQRGGTSETQYF

v_call: TRBV5-4
cdr3_aa: CASSLVADYGYTF

v_call: TRBV2
cdr3_aa: CASSSLAGSTDTQYF

v_call: TRBV15
cdr3_aa: CATSRDRQVINTGELFF

v_call: TRBV6-5
cdr3_aa: CASILDTEAFF

v_call: TRBV6-6
cdr3_aa: CASSAGPALPNYGYTF

v_call: TRBV19
cdr3_aa: CASSLGQGGEKLFF

v_call: TRBV4-1
cdr3_aa: CASSQDSPSGYGYTF

v_call: TRBV18
cdr3_aa: CASSPSGGAEGYTF

v_call: TRBV5-6
cdr3_aa: CASSLEGAGEIYGYTF

v_call: TRBV7-9
cdr3_aa: CASSPPRTSDNTGELFF

v_call: TRBV19
cdr3_aa: CASTTERDINTEAFF

v_call: TRBV5-1
cdr3_aa: CASSLGQGVHYGYTF

v_call: TRBV6-2/TRBV6-3
cdr3_aa: CASSYSMLIQPQHF

v_call: TRBV6-1
cdr3_aa: CASSASTPSGFAYEQYF

v_call: TRBV3-1/TRBV3-2
cdr3_aa: CASSQGVFQIGTGTYEQYF

v_call: TRBV6-5
cdr3_aa: CASIGSSYNEQFF

v_call: TRBV6-1
cdr3_aa: CASSEAPGMNTEAFF

v_call: TRBV4-1
cdr3_aa: CASSQLAGTQYQPQHF

v_call: TRBV5-1
cdr3_aa: CASSIGGPRETQYF

v_call: TRBV5-1
cdr3_aa: CASSLAGGSYEQYF

v_call: TRBV4-2
cdr3_aa: CASSPPEGDNSPLHF

v_call: TRBV9
cdr3_aa: CASSTSLGGYEQYF

v_call: TRBV7-9
cdr3_aa: CASSRGHQNTEAFF

v_call: TRBV19
cdr3_aa: CASSTIRGGYYGYTF

v_call: TRBV19
cdr3_aa: CASSNYGTGTGNTIYF

v_call: TRBV28
cdr3_aa: CASSLSGQWNEKLFF

v_call: TRBV29-1
cdr3_aa: CSVGTGVTGELFF

v_call: TRBV20-1
cdr3_aa: CSASGGKHATNEKLFF

v_call: TRBV7-9
cdr3_aa: CASSRINRGNYGYTF

v_call: TRBV18
cdr3_aa: CASSPGQVNTEAFF

v_call: TRBV9
cdr3_aa: CASSHAVNTEAFF

v_call: TRBV14
cdr3_aa: CASSQGGRGRDTEAFF

v_call: TRBV27
cdr3_aa: CASSLYGSSYEQYF

v_call: TRBV15
cdr3_aa: CATSRVPSGREPQHF

v_call: TRBV6-5
cdr3_aa: CASRWGDRAAQPQHF

v_call: TRBV5-6
cdr3_aa: CASSSQLRLGNEQFF

v_call: TRBV5-1
cdr3_aa: CASSLQGAETQYF

v_call: TRBV4-3
cdr3_aa: CASSQEPWDEQFF

v_call: TRBV3-1/TRBV3-2
cdr3_aa: CASRRRQGSGYTF

v_call: TRBV6-5
cdr3_aa: CASSSQTDTQYF

v_call: TRBV7-2
cdr3_aa: CASTPTGGAGYNEQFF

v_call: TRBV12-5
cdr3_aa: CASGLGQGRVTDTQYF

v_call: TRBV7-2
cdr3_aa: CASSLVRDYNYEQYF

v_call: TRBV7-5
cdr3_aa: CARSLGTSGGATSYEQYF

v_call: TRBV3-1/TRBV3-2
cdr3_aa: CASSLRDRGKHDGYTF